Listed below are T cell receptor beta chains from one sample, sequenced in a study of cytomegalovirus exposure and HLA in healthy donors. TCRdb's copy holds only in-frame clones and misses some; the assay was immunoSEQ multiplex PCR. Of more than 200,000 clones listed, roughly 80% are singletons. The sample consisted of PBMCs. These TCRs come from a girl aged 10 to 17 in good health and CMV-seronegative. The CDR3 runs from the conserved cysteine through the conserved F or W. A D gene is named only where the DNA matches it firmly. Expanded clones get a size class; other rows say once, few or many, or leave the size out.

d_gene	v_gene	j_gene	abundance	CDR3aa	CDR3nt
TRBD2	TRBV7-8	TRBJ2-1	.	CASSLASGRKFF	TGTGCCAGCAGCTTAGCCAGCGGGAGAAAATTCTTC
TRBD1	TRBV2	TRBJ2-7	.	CGIHRGYEQYF	TGTGGGATTCACAGGGGCTACGAGCAGTACTTC
.	TRBV21-1	TRBJ2-5	.	CASSPARTLLAGYQETQYF	TGTGCCAGCAGCCCCGCGCGCACCCTGCTAGCGGGTTACCAAGAGACCCAGTACTTC
.	TRBV7-6	TRBJ2-7	.	CASSSKGGQSEQYF	TGTGCCAGCAGCTCTAAGGGGGGGCAAAGCGAGCAGTACTTC
.	TRBV7-2	TRBJ1-2	.	CASTPSGFPYGYTF	TGTGCCAGCACCCCGAGCGGGTTCCCTTATGGCTACACCTTC
TRBD2	TRBV4-3	TRBJ2-1	.	CASGGTIGSEQFF	TGCGCCAGCGGAGGGACTATAGGATCTGAGCAGTTCTTC
TRBD1	TRBV6-5	TRBJ2-7	.	CASNRGSEQYF	TGTGCCAGCAACAGGGGCTCCGAGCAGTACTTC
.	TRBV6-1	TRBJ2-5	.	CASRADRTLGTQYF	TGTGCCAGCAGGGCTGACAGGACACTAGGGACCCAGTACTTC
TRBD2	TRBV7-9	TRBJ2-1	.	CASSSSTSAPSYNEQFF	TGTGCCAGCAGTTCCTCGACTAGCGCCCCGTCCTACAATGAGCAGTTCTTC
.	TRBV28	TRBJ1-5	.	CASSFSPGQNNQPQHF	TGTGCCAGCAGTTTTAGTCCCGGACAGAACAATCAGCCCCAGCATTTT
.	TRBV5-6	TRBJ2-2	.	CASSSLSSSNTGELFF	TGTGCCAGCAGCTCCCTCAGTTCTTCGAACACCGGGGAGCTGTTTTTT
.	TRBV28	TRBJ1-5	.	CASTTYWSNQPQHF	TGTGCCAGCACTACTTATTGGAGCAATCAGCCCCAGCATTTT
.	TRBV28	TRBJ2-7	.	CASRSAGSSYEQYF	TGTGCCAGCAGAAGCGCGGGATCAAGCTACGAGCAGTACTTC
TRBD2	TRBV7-9	TRBJ2-7	.	CASSPGLAGIYEQYF	TGTGCCAGCAGCCCAGGACTAGCGGGTATTTACGAGCAGTACTTC
TRBD1	TRBV28	TRBJ1-1	once	CASSFPSEGAGAEAFF	TGTGCCAGCAGTTTCCCCTCGGAGGGGGCAGGGGCTGAAGCTTTCTTT
.	TRBV14	TRBJ2-2	.	CASSQDLGTHTGELFF	TGTGCCAGCAGCCAAGATCTGGGGACTCACACCGGGGAGCTGTTTTTT